This T cell receptor beta chain came from a study of blood T cell repertoires in COVID-19. Overall study context: Material from acute and convalescent COVID-19 was sourced from the United States, Italy and Spain.

Here immunoSEQ multiplex PCR was the method, and the copy in TCRdb shows in-frame clones only, minus some. The sample yields around 700,000 clones, more than 80% seen once. CDR3 length: 14 amino acids. V was shortened by 0 bases and J by 7 bases, with 12 bases between the two germline ends. Germline lookup yields CDR1 MNHEY and CDR2 SVGEGT. A single count supports this clone. This chain uses TRBV6-2 or TRBV6-3 with TRBJ2-5, with a tentative D call TRBD2 (5 bases). The sequence was collected from a woman under 30 with acute or convalescent COVID-19. The sample taken for sequencing was peripheral blood. CDR3 bases: TGTGCCAGCAGTTACTCCGGAGGACTGACGACCCAGTACTTC. Its protein is CASSYSGGLTTQYF.